This TCR beta chain derives from a study of T cells expressing NK-cell markers. General study findings and limits: Of the CD8+ T cell pool in several donors, roughly 1.0-7.5% was accounted for by dominant NKG2C+ clonotypes.

With respect to this clonotype: The antigen is undetermined.

This CDR3 has 16 residues. Germline V CDR1 and CDR2: MNHNS, SASEGT. For TCR beta, cDNA was produced by 5'RACE template switching with UMIs. TCRdb processed the 5' RACE reads again and assigns one entry to each CDR3 protein, with no DNA. Listed are some 340,000 distinct CDR3 sequences; under 6.5% falls within the top ten. Input material: blood T cells: a sorted CD56 or NKG2C T cell subset, CD4+ or CD8+ T cells, or bulk PBMC T cells (not recorded which). The chain couples TRBV6-1 to TRBJ2-7; the D call of TRBD1 rests on TCRdb alone, since no DNA is present to check it. This clonotype originated in a man aged 18-75 years in good health. The CDR3 protein is CASSPLTRDRGGEQYF.